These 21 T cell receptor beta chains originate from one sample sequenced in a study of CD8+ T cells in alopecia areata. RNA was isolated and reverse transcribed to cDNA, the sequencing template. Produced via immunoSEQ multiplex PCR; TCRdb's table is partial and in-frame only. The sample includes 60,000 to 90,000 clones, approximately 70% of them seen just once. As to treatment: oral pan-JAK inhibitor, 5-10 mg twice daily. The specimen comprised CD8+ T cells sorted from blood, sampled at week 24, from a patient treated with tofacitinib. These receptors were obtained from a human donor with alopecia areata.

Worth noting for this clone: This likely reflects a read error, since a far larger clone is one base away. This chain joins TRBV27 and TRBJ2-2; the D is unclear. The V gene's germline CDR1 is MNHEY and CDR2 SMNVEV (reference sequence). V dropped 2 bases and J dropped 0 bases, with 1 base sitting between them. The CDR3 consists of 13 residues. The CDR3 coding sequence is TGTGCCAGCAGTTTAACGAACACCGGGGAGCTGTTTTTT. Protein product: CASSLTNTGELFF.

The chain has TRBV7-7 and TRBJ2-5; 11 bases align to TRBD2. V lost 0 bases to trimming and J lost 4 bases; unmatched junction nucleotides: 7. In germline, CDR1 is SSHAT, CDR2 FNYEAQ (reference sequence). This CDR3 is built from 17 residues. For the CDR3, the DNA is TGTGCCAGCAGCTTAGCTAGCGGGAGGGCCAGTGGAGAGACCCAGTACTTC. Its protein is CASSLASGRASGETQYF. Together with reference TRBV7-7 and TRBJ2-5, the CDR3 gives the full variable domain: GAGVSQSPRYKVTKRGQDVTLRCDPISSHATLYWYQQALGQGPEFLTYFNYEAQPDKSGLPSDRFSAERPEGSISTLTIQRTEQRDSAMYRCASSLASGRASGETQYFGPGTRLLVL.

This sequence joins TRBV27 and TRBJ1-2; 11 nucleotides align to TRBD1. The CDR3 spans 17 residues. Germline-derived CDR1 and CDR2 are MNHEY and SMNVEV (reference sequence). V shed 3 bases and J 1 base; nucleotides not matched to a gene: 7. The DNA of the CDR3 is TGTGCCAGCAGTTTTTTAGGACAGGGGGCAATTAACTATGGCTACACCTTC. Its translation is CASSFLGQGAINYGYTF.

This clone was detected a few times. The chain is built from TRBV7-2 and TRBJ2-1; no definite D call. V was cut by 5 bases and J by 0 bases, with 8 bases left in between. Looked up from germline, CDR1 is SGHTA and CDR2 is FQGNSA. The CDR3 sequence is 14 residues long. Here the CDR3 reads CASSHWSSYNEQFF. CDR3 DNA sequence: TGTGCCAGCAGCCACTGGAGCTCCTACAATGAGCAGTTCTTC. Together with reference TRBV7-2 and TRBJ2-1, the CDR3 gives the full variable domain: GAGVSQSPSNKVTEKGKDVELRCDPISGHTALYWYRQSLGQGLEFLIYFQGNSAPDKSGLPSDRFSAERTGGSVSTLTIQRTQQEDSAVYLCASSHWSSYNEQFFGPGTRLTVL.

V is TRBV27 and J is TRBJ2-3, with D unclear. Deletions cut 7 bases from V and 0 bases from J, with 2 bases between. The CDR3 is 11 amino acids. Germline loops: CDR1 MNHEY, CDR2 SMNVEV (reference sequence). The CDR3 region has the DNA TGTGCCAGCATAAGCACAGATACGCAGTATTTT. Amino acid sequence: CASISTDTQYF.

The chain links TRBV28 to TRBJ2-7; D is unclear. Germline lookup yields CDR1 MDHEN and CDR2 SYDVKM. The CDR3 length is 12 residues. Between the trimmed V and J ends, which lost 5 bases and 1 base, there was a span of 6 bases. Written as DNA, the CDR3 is TGTGCCAGCAGTGTGGGTTCCTACGAGCAGTACTTC. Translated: CASSVGSYEQYF.

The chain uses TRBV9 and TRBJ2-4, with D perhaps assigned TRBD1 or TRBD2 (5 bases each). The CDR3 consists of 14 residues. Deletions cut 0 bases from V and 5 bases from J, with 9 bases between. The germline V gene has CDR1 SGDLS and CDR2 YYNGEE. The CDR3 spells CASSVGRGENIQYF. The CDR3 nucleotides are TGTGCCAGCAGCGTAGGTCGAGGGGAAAACATTCAGTACTTC.

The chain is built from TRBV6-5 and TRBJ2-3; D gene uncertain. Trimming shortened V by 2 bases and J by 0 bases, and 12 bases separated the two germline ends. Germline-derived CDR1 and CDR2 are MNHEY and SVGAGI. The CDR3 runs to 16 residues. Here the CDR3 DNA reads TGTGCCAGCAGTTACATCGGTGGTGCTAGCACAGATACGCAGTATTTT. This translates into CASSYIGGASTDTQYF.

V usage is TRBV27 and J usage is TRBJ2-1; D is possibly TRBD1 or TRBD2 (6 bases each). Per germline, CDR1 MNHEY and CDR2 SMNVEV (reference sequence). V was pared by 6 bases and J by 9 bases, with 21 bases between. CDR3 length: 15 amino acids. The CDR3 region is CASSPWNLEGGEQFF. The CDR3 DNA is TGTGCCAGCAGCCCATGGAATCTAGAGGGGGGTGAGCAGTTCTTC.

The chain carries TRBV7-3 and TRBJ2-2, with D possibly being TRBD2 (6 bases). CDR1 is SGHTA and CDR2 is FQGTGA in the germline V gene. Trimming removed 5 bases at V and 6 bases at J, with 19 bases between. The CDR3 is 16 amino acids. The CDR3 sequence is CASSAEEEGWAGELFF. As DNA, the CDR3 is TGTGCCAGCAGCGCGGAGGAGGAGGGTTGGGCCGGGGAGCTGTTTTTT.

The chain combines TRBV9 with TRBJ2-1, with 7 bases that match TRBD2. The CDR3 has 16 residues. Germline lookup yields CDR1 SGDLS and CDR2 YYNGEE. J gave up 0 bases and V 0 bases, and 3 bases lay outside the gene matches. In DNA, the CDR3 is TGTGCCAGCAGCGTAGATCGGGGGGACTCCTACAATGAGCAGTTCTTC. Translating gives CASSVDRGDSYNEQFF.

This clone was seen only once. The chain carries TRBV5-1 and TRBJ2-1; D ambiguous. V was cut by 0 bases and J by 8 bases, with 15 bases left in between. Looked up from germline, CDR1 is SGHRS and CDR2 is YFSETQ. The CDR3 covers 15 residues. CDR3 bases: TGCGCCAGCAGCTTGGCGGGCGGCGTAGGACATGAGCAGTTCTTC. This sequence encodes CASSLAGGVGHEQFF. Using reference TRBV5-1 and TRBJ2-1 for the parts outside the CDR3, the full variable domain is KAGVTQTPRYLIKTRGQQVTLSCSPISGHRSVSWYQQTPGQGLQFLFEYFSETQRNKGNFPGRFSGRQFSNSRSEMNVSTLELGDSALYLCASSLAGGVGHEQFFGPGTRLTVL.

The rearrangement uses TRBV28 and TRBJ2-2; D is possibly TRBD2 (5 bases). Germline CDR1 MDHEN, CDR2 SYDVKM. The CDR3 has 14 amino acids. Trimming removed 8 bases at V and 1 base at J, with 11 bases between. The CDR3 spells CASSLRGNTGELFF. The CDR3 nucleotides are TGTGCCAGCTCTCTCCGGGGGAACACCGGGGAGCTGTTTTTT.

CDR3 nucleotides: TGTGCCAGCAGCCCAGAGGGACTAGCGAACTACGAGCAGTACTTC. Translating it yields CASSPEGLANYEQYF. The chain recombines TRBV7-2 with TRBJ2-7; 10 bases are shared with TRBD2. The CDR3 spans 15 residues. The V gene's germline CDR1 is SGHTA and CDR2 FQGNSA. V was clipped by 5 bases and J by 3 bases; unmatched bases: 7.

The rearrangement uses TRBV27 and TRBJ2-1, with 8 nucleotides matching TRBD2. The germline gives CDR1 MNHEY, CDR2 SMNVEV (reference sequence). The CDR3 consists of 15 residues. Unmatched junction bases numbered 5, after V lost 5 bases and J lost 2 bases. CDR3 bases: TGTGCCAGCAGTCATCCGGGACTAGCCTACAATGAGCAGTTCTTC. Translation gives CASSHPGLAYNEQFF.

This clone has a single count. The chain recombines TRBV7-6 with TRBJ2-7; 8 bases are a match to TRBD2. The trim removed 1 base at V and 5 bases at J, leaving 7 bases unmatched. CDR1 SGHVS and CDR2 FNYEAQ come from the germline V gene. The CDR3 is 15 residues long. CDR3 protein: CASSLGPAGADEQYF. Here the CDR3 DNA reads TGTGCCAGCAGCTTAGGTCCAGCGGGGGCCGACGAGCAGTACTTC.

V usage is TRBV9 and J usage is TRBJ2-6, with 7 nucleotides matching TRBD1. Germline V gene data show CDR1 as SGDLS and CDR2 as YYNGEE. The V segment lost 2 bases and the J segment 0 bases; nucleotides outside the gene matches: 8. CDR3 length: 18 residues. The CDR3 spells CASSVSRDSPSGANVLTF. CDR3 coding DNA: TGTGCCAGCAGCGTCTCCCGGGACAGTCCCTCTGGGGCCAACGTCCTGACTTTC. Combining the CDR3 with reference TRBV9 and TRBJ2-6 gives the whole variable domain DSGVTQTPKHLITATGQRVTLRCSPRSGDLSVYWYQQSLDQGLQFLIQYYNGEERAKGNILERFSAQQFPDLHSELNLSSLELGDSALYFCASSVSRDSPSGANVLTFGAGSRLTVL.

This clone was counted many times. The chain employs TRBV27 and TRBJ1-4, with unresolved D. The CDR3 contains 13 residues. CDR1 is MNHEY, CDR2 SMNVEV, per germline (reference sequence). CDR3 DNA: TGTGTGGCCGGGCCCGGTGTTAATGAAAAACTGTTTTTT. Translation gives CVAGPGVNEKLFF.

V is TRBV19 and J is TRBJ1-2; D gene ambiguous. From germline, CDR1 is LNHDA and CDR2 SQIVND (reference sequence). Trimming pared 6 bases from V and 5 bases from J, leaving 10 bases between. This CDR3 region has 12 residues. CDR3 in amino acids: CASSTGEYGYTF. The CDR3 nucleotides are TGTGCCAGTAGCACCGGGGAGTATGGCTACACCTTC.

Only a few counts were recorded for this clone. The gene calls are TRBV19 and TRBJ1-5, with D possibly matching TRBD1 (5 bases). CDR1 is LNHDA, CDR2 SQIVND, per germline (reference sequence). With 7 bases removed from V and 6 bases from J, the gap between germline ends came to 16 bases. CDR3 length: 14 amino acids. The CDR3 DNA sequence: TGTGCCAGTAACCTCGACAGTGGGTTTCAGCCCCAGCATTTT. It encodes CASNLDSGFQPQHF.

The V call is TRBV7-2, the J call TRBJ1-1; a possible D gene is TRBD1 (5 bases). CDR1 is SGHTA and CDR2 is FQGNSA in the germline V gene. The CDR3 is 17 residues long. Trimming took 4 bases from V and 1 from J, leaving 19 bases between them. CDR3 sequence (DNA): TGTGCCAGCAGCTACCCCTGGGAGGGGACGAAGAACACTGAAGCTTTCTTT. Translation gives CASSYPWEGTKNTEAFF.